This entry describes one T cell receptor beta chain. The antigen remains undetermined. It was with 60 Vbeta and 13 Jbeta primers that the PCR ran. Method: immunoSEQ multiplex PCR; TCRdb's copy keeps in-frame clones and lacks some. The table records 110,000 to 150,000 clones, about 73% of them present only once. The sample is drawn from a study of cytomegalovirus exposure and HLA in healthy donors. Study results and caveats: Overall, around 160 TCR beta chains were annotated as cytomegalovirus-associated. Other equally common chains were less clonally expanded than HLA-associated TCR beta chains, a later analysis showed.

The receptor's source is a woman aged 60-75 years in good health and CMV-seropositive. The sample consisted of PBMCs.

In nucleotides, the CDR3 is TGTGCCAGCAGCTTAGCGTTACTAGAGTCCTACAATGAGCAGTTCTTC. Translation gives CASSLALLESYNEQFF. The chain is built from TRBV7-6 and TRBJ2-1, with a tentative D call TRBD2 (5 bases). The CDR3 has 16 residues. Germline V CDR1 and CDR2: SGHVS, FNYEAQ. The ends were cut back, 0 bases at V and 1 base at J, with 10 bases in the middle.